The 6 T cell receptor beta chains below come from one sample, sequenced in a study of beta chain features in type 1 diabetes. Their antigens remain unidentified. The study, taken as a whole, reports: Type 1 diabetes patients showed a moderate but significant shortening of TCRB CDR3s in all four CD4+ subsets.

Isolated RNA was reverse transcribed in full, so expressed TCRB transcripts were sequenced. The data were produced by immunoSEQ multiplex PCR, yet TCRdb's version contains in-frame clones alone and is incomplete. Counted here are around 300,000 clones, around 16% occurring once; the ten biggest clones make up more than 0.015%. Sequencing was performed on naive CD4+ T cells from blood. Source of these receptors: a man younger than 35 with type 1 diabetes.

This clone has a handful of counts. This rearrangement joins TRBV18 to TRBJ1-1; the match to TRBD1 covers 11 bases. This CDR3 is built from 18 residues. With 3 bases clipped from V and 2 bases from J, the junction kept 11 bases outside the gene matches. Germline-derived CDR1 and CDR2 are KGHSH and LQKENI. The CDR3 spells CASSPRVPGQGANTEAFF. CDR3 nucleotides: TGTGCCAGCTCACCCAGGGTCCCCGGACAGGGGGCAAACACTGAAGCTTTCTTT.

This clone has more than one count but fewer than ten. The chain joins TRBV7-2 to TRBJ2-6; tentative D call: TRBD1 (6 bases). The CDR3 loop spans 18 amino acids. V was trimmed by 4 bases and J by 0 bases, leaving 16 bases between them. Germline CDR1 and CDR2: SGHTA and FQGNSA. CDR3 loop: CASSWQQGFSSGANVLTF. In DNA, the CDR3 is TGTGCCAGCAGCTGGCAACAGGGATTTAGCTCTGGGGCCAACGTCCTGACTTTC.

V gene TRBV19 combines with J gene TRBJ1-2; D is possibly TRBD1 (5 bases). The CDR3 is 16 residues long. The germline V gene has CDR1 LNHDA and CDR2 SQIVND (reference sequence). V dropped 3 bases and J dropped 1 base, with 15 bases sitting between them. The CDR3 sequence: CASSIAFGHVNYGYTF. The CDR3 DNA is TGTGCCAGTAGTATCGCCTTCGGACACGTTAACTATGGCTACACCTTC.

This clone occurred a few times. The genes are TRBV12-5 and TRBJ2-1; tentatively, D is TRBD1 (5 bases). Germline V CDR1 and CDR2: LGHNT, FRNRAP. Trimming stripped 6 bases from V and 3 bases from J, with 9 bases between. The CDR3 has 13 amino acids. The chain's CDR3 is CASGSGYYNEQFF. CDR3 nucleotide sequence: TGTGCTAGTGGCTCAGGGTACTACAATGAGCAGTTCTTC.

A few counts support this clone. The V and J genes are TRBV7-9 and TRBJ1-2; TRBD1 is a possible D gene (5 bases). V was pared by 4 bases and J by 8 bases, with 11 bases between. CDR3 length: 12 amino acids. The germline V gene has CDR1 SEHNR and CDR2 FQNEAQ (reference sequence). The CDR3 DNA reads TGTGCCAGCAGCTGGGAGGGACGAGGCTACACCTTC. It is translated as CASSWEGRGYTF. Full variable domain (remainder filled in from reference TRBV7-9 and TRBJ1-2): DTGVSQNPRHKITKRGQNVTFRCDPISEHNRLYWYRQTLGQGPEFLTYFQNEAQLEKSRLLSDRFSAERPKGSFSTLEIQRTEQGDSAMYLCASSWEGRGYTFGSGTRLTVV.

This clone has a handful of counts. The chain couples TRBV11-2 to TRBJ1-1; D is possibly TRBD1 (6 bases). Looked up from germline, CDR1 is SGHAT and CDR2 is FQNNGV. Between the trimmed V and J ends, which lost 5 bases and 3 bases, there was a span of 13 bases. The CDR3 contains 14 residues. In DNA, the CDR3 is TGTGCCAGCAGCGGGAGGGGGGCGGACACTGAAGCTTTCTTT. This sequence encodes CASSGRGADTEAFF.